The 26 T cell receptor beta chains below were found in one sample sequenced in a study of regulatory T cells in long-lasting Graves disease. Indicated time point: newly diagnosed GD, antithyroid drugs for less than 3 months. Isolated PBMC RNA provided the starting material for the TCR library. Investigators prepared the TCR beta libraries by applying iRepertoire HTBI primers and Arm-PCR of CDR3 regions. MiXCR, run by TCRdb on the multiplex PCR reads, gives a single entry per CDR3 protein. The sample lists hundreds of thousands of distinct CDR3 sequences, 15% seen once, with about 7.8% in the top ten. This sample also appeared in a second study, on T cells in Graves' hyperthyroidism and ophthalmopathy.

The sample consisted of peripheral blood mononuclear cells (PBMCs), taken at new diagnosis, from a patient treated with antithyroid drugs. The receptors come from a woman in her 40s with Graves disease.

Points on this clonotype: It is likely a read error: a sequence one base away is far more abundant. The CDR3 loop is CASSLRRERNNEQLF. The CDR3 DNA reads TGTGCCAGCAGTTTACGGCGGGAGCGGAATAATGAGCAGCTCTTC. The rearrangement links TRBV2 to TRBJ2-1; 7 bases match TRBD2. This CDR3 is built from 15 residues. The germline CDR1 and CDR2 sequences are SNHLY and FYNNEI.

This clonotype was found many times. The chain uses TRBV12-3 or TRBV12-4 and TRBJ2-5; 8 bases map to TRBD1. The CDR3 extends over 14 amino acids. The junction had 8 bases not matched to a gene; V was cut back by 6 bases and J by 5 bases. CDR3 nucleotide sequence: TGTGCCAGCAGCTACGGACAGGGCGCCGAGACCCAGTACTTC. This translates into CASSYGQGAETQYF.

The rearrangement links TRBV20-1 to TRBJ2-7, with unresolved D. Between the trimmed V and J ends, which lost 7 bases and 0 bases, there was a span of 10 bases. Germline-derived CDR1 and CDR2 are DFQATT and SNEGSKA (reference sequence). This CDR3 spans 12 amino acids. CDR3: CSGSSHSYEQYF. As DNA, the CDR3 is TGCAGTGGTTCCAGCCACTCCTACGAGCAGTACTTC.

This clonotype was counted many times. The gene calls are TRBV6-5 and TRBJ2-1, with D unclear. V lost 1 base to trimming and J lost 5 bases, with 9 bases between them. The CDR3 runs 14 residues. Germline lookup yields CDR1 MNHEY and CDR2 SVGAGI. The CDR3 coding sequence is TGTGCCAGCAGTTACTTCAGGACCGACAATGAGCAGTTCTTC. Amino acid sequence: CASSYFRTDNEQFF.

At least ten counts were recorded for this clonotype. V gene TRBV18 combines with J gene TRBJ2-7, with D unclear. Looked up from germline, CDR1 is KGHSH and CDR2 is LQKENI. V was cut by 0 bases and J by 0 bases, with 12 bases left in between. The CDR3 is made up of 16 amino acids. For the CDR3, the DNA is TGTGCCAGCTCACCACCCGCAGGCCGCCTCTCCTACGAGCAGTACTTC. It yields the protein CASSPPAGRLSYEQYF.

This clonotype was found many times. This chain uses TRBV20-1 with TRBJ2-5, with D hard to call. V shed 2 bases and J shed 2 bases, with 6 bases lying between them. The germline V gene has CDR1 DFQATT and CDR2 SNEGSKA (reference sequence). This CDR3 has 12 amino acids. CDR3 protein: CSARTTQETQYF. Here the CDR3 DNA reads TGCAGTGCTAGAACCACACAAGAGACCCAGTACTTC.

This clonotype has a count of ten or more. The rearrangement joins TRBV14 to TRBJ2-1, with unresolved D. The CDR3 consists of 14 residues. Germline CDR1 reads SGHDN; CDR2 reads FVKESK. The ends were cut back, 8 bases at V and 0 bases at J, with 11 bases in the middle. Here the CDR3 reads CASGTARSYNEQFF. The CDR3 coding sequence is TGTGCCAGCGGAACAGCCCGCTCCTACAATGAGCAGTTCTTC. Full variable domain (outside the CDR3, taken from reference TRBV14 and TRBJ2-1): EAGVTQFPSHSVIEKGQTVTLRCDPISGHDNLYWYRRVMGKEIKFLLHFVKESKQDESGMPNNRFLAERTGGTYSTLKVQPAELEDSGVYFCASGTARSYNEQFFGPGTRLTVL.

Ten or more counts support this clonotype. The J gene is TRBJ2-2, the V gene TRBV2; 8 positions agree with TRBD2. The CDR3 spans 17 residues. The junction had 13 bases not matched to a gene; V was cut back by 4 bases and J by 6 bases. Germline V gene lookup returns CDR1 SNHLY and CDR2 FYNNEI. Here the CDR3 reads CASSVGTSGNPAGELFF. CDR3 nucleotide sequence: TGTGCCAGCAGTGTCGGTACTAGCGGAAATCCGGCCGGGGAGCTGTTTTTT. Full variable domain (remainder filled in from reference TRBV2 and TRBJ2-2): EPEVTQTPSHQVTQMGQEVILRCVPISNHLYFYWYRQILGQKVEFLVSFYNNEISEKSEIFDDQFSVERPDGSNFTLKIRSTKLEDSAMYFCASSVGTSGNPAGELFFGEGSRLTVL.

This chain connects TRBV18 to TRBJ2-7; maybe TRBD2 (6 bases). The CDR3 runs 15 residues. V dropped 4 bases and J dropped 1 base, with 14 bases sitting between them. Germline V lookup: CDR1 KGHSH, CDR2 LQKENI. CDR3 residues: CASSQGTSLSYEQYF. The DNA for the CDR3 is TGTGCCAGCTCACAAGGGACTTCCTTATCCTACGAGCAGTACTTC.

This clonotype has a handful of counts. The chain recombines TRBV29-1 with TRBJ2-6; 10 bases are shared with TRBD1. Germline assignment: CDR1 SQVTM and CDR2 ANQGSEA. V was clipped by 6 bases and J by 3 bases; unmatched bases: 14. CDR3 size: 18 residues. CDR3 in amino acids: CSVAGTGAVPGGANVLTF. The CDR3 DNA reads as TGCAGCGTGGCCGGGACAGGGGCTGTTCCGGGTGGGGCCAACGTCCTGACTTTC.

With respect to this clonotype: Since a much larger clone is just one base distant, this may be a read error. The CDR3 is CASSSRLGTDTQYF. As DNA, the CDR3 is TGTGCCAGCAGCTCCCGACTTGGAACAGATACGCAGTATTTT. V and J are TRBV7-9 and TRBJ2-3; D is unresolved. CDR1 is SEHNR, CDR2 FQNEAQ, per germline (reference sequence). The CDR3 sequence is 14 residues long. The V gene lost 4 bases and the J gene lost 3 bases, with 11 bases spanning the gap.

This clonotype has ten or more counts. The rearrangement links TRBV3-1 to TRBJ2-5; D may correspond to TRBD1 or TRBD2 (6 bases each). Trimming stripped 0 bases from V and 3 bases from J, with 23 bases between. Germline lookup yields CDR1 LGHDT and CDR2 YNNKEL (reference sequence). The CDR3 has 19 residues. Here the CDR3 DNA reads TGTGCCAGCAGCCAAGAACTTCGATTAGCCCCGGGGGCGGAAGAGACCCAGTACTTC. Encoded protein: CASSQELRLAPGAEETQYF.

In this sample, this clonotype turned up many times. J is TRBJ2-7 and V is TRBV11-3; D gene ambiguous. Per the germline V gene, CDR1 is SGHNT and CDR2 is YENEEA. The length of the CDR3 is 14 residues. Trimming removed 1 base from V and 4 bases from J, with 11 bases in between. CDR3 in DNA: TGTGCCAGCAGCTTAGCAGGCGACAAATACGAGCAGTACTTC. This gives the protein CASSLAGDKYEQYF.

The table lists this clonotype with many counts. The chain combines TRBV6-1 with TRBJ1-1, with TRBD1 as a possible D gene (5 bases). Germline V lookup: CDR1 MNHNS, CDR2 SASEGT. V was shortened by 6 bases and J by 0 bases, with 14 bases between the two germline ends. This CDR3 comprises 15 residues. CDR3 amino acids: CASRTHRSLNTEAFF. The CDR3 nucleotides are TGTGCCAGCAGAACTCACAGGAGCCTGAACACTGAAGCTTTCTTT.

This clonotype was recorded at least ten times. This chain connects TRBV6-1 to TRBJ2-1, with 11 bases lining up with TRBD2. The CDR3 extends over 14 amino acids. In germline, CDR1 is MNHNS, CDR2 SASEGT. V shed 8 bases and J 4 bases; nucleotides not matched to a gene: 4. The CDR3 sequence is CASGRLAGYNEQFF. As DNA, the CDR3 is TGTGCCAGCGGTCGACTAGCGGGGTACAATGAGCAGTTCTTC.

This clonotype was counted ten times or more. This chain joins TRBV2 and TRBJ1-6; possible D gene TRBD1, 5 bases. The CDR3 sequence is 14 residues long. Germline V lookup: CDR1 SNHLY, CDR2 FYNNEI. V was clipped by 2 bases and J by 6 bases, with 8 bases between them. The CDR3 protein is CASSETRANSPLHF. The CDR3 DNA reads as TGTGCCAGCAGTGAAACCAGGGCTAATTCACCCCTCCACTTT.

This clonotype was seen ten or more times. The chain joins TRBV7-9 to TRBJ1-4; the match to TRBD1 covers 8 bases. Germline CDR1 and CDR2: SEHNR and FQNEAQ (reference sequence). This CDR3 has 15 amino acids. V shed 4 bases and J 6 bases; nucleotides not matched to a gene: 7. The chain's CDR3 is CASSSEKDRDEKLFF. The CDR3 DNA reads as TGTGCCAGCAGCTCCGAGAAGGACAGGGATGAAAAACTGTTTTTT. The full variable domain, its missing parts supplied by reference TRBV7-9 and TRBJ1-4, is DTGVSQNPRHKITKRGQNVTFRCDPISEHNRLYWYRQTLGQGPEFLTYFQNEAQLEKSRLLSDRFSAERPKGSFSTLEIQRTEQGDSAMYLCASSSEKDRDEKLFFGSGTQLSVL.

In this sample, this clonotype turned up many times. The V and J genes are TRBV29-1 and TRBJ2-1, with TRBD1 identical over 10 bases. J was trimmed by 9 bases and V by 6 bases; bases with no gene match: 11. Germline V gene lookup returns CDR1 SQVTM and CDR2 ANQGSEA. This CDR3 region has 14 residues. The CDR3 DNA follows: TGCAGCGTGTTAGCGGGACAGGGGCATGGTGAGCAGTTCTTC. It yields the protein CSVLAGQGHGEQFF.

The chain links TRBV10-2 to TRBJ1-1, with TRBD1 matching 9 bases. Germline V gene lookup returns CDR1 WSHSY and CDR2 SAAADI. V gave up 6 bases and J gave up 4 bases; unmatched junction bases: 3. This CDR3 has 13 residues. The CDR3 spells CASRDRGFTEAFF. CDR3 sequence (DNA): TGCGCCAGCAGGGACAGGGGTTTCACTGAAGCTTTCTTT.

The chain recombines TRBV7-6 with TRBJ1-1, with D unclear. The CDR3 is made up of 15 amino acids. Trimming took 3 bases from V and 0 from J, leaving 11 bases between them. Germline V gene lookup returns CDR1 SGHVS and CDR2 FNYEAQ. The CDR3 DNA sequence: TGTGCCAGCAGCTTCGATCCGGGCTTGAACACTGAAGCTTTCTTT. This translates into CASSFDPGLNTEAFF.

V gene TRBV28 combines with J gene TRBJ1-1; D remains ambiguous. The length of the CDR3 is 14 residues. Looked up from germline, CDR1 is MDHEN and CDR2 is SYDVKM. V was pared by 6 bases and J by 0 bases, with 11 bases between. CDR3 DNA: TGTGCCAGCAGATTTACAGACATGAACACTGAAGCTTTCTTT. It specifies CASRFTDMNTEAFF.

This clonotype was recorded many times. The CDR3 bases are TGTGCCAGCAGCGGCACCGGGGAGCTGTTTTTT. This translates into CASSGTGELFF. The rearrangement joins TRBV11-3 to TRBJ2-2; D not resolved. CDR1 SGHNT and CDR2 YENEEA come from the germline V gene. V shed 5 bases and J shed 4 bases, with 2 bases lying between them. This CDR3 is 11 amino acids long.

This clonotype was observed at least ten times. CDR3 protein: CASSPLAGGRTGELFF. The DNA of the CDR3 is TGTGCCAGCAGTCCACTAGCGGGAGGGCGAACCGGGGAGCTGTTTTTT. The chain joins TRBV6-1 to TRBJ2-2; 13 positions agree with TRBD2. Unmatched junction bases numbered 5, after V lost 5 bases and J lost 5 bases. Germline V gives CDR1 MNHNS, CDR2 SASEGT. The CDR3 runs to 16 residues.

The gene calls are TRBV30 and TRBJ2-7; possibly TRBD1 for D (5 bases). CDR3 length equals 13 residues. Germline lookup yields CDR1 GTSNPN and CDR2 SVGIG (reference sequence). CDR3 sequence: CAWERRASYEQYF. The CDR3 nucleotides are TGTGCTTGGGAACGCAGGGCCTCCTACGAGCAGTACTTC.

This clonotype was observed a few times. The gene calls are TRBV30 and TRBJ1-2; D gene ambiguous. Trimming took off 2 bases at V and 2 bases at J, with 9 bases between the two ends. CDR1 and CDR2 from the germline V gene are GTSNPN and SVGIG (reference sequence). The CDR3 spans 13 residues. Here the CDR3 reads CAWSRTENYGYTF. CDR3 DNA sequence: TGTGCCTGGAGTCGGACGGAGAACTATGGCTACACCTTC.

A note on this clonotype: This may arise from a read error, as a much more abundant clone is one base away. In this CDR3 the conserved last residue, phenylalanine or tryptophan, is missing, so a read error is likely. The DNA is omitted, as the CDR3 cannot be located on it reliably, and the CDR3 follows TCRdb's listing. J is TRBJ2-3 and V is TRBV7-9; the table's D call of TRBD1 was not tested on the DNA. Germline assignment: CDR1 SEHNR and CDR2 FQNEAQ (reference sequence). The CDR3 totals 12 residues, both ends included. This CDR3 is CASNTGTYEQYS.